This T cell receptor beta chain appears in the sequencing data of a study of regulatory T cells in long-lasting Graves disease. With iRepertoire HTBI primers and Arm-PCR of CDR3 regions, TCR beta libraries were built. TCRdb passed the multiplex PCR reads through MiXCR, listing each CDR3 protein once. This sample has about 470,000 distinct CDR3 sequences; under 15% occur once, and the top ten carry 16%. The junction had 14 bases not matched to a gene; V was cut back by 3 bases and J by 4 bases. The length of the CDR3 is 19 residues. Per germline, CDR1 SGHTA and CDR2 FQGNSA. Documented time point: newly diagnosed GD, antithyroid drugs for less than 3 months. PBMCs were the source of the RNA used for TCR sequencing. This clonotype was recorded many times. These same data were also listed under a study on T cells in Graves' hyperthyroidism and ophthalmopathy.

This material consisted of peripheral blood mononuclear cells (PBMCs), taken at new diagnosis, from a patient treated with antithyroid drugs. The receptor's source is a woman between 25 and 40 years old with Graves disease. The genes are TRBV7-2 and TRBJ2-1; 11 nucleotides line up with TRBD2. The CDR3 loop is CASSFSGTSGPRWYNEQFF. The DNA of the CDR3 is TGTGCCAGCAGCTTCTCCGGGACTAGCGGCCCTCGATGGTACAATGAGCAGTTCTTC.